The TCR beta chain described here comes from a study of T cells expressing NK-cell markers. TCRdb re-called the 5' RACE reads and gives one entry per CDR3 protein, without DNA. The sample table sets out roughly 430,000 distinct CDR3 sequences. The length of the CDR3 is 14 residues. Germline V gene lookup returns CDR1 SGHAT and CDR2 FQDESV (reference sequence). V usage is TRBV11-1 and J usage is TRBJ2-5; checking the TCRdb D call of TRBD2 is not possible without DNA. The TCR sequence derives from a woman between 18 and 69 years old in good health. Sequencing was performed on blood T cells: a sorted CD56 or NKG2C T cell subset, CD4+ or CD8+ T cells, or bulk PBMC T cells (not recorded which). CDR3 residues: CASSRRVAEETQYF.